This T cell receptor beta chain was observed in a study of blood T cell repertoires in COVID-19. Across the whole study: Acute and convalescent COVID-19 samples came from the United States, Italy and Spain.

The CDR3 extends over 17 amino acids. Germline CDR1 WNHNN, CDR2 SYGVQD (reference sequence). V trimming: 3 bases; J trimming: 2 bases; junction bases outside the gene matches: 7. This clone was observed once. In the study's own analysis: Reference gene primers were amplified, and this amplification served to estimate nucleated cell counts. TCRdb's table, derived via immunoSEQ multiplex PCR, lists solely in-frame clones and lacks some. The V and J calls and clone size were taken over from that table, and D and trimming were inferred from the DNA. The table records a few hundred thousand clones, around 92% of them present only once. Participants, roughly 18 to 100 years old, spanned about 26 US areas. Participants reported their clinical history, and cohort assignment relied on those reports.

The TCR sequence derives from a woman under 40 who had recovered from COVID-19. The V and J genes are TRBV10-1 and TRBJ2-6; TRBD2 aligns across 7 bases. The sample taken for sequencing was PBMCs or T cells enriched from blood (not recorded which). DNA for the CDR3: TGCGCCAGCAGTGAAGCGGGACGGAGAACTGGGGCCAACGTCCTGACTTTC. Translating it yields CASSEAGRRTGANVLTF.